These 28 T cell receptor beta chains were all obtained from the same sample, sequenced in a study of blood T cell repertoires in COVID-19 (dated by TCRdb to the early 2020s). To prepare the library, the immunoSEQ multiplex PCR assay was applied. Entries here come from immuneACCESS through TCRdb and include only in-frame sequences with V and J called. Some clones fail to appear in such tables; in the studies checked, an unresolved V gene covers under half of the shortfall, and the cause of the remainder is unknown. The sample has about 480,000 clones on record, roughly 89% of them singletons. Of the sample, 0.7% to 1% is held by the ten largest clones. The source material was peripheral blood. These TCRs come from a man in his late teens or twenties with COVID-19, enrolled during active disease.

The chain is built from TRBV27 and TRBJ2-3, with 12 bases identical to TRBD2. This CDR3 region has 16 residues. The trim removed 3 bases at V and 5 bases at J, leaving 6 bases unmatched. Germline CDR1 MNHEY, CDR2 SMNVEV (reference sequence). The CDR3 spells CASSFTSGRLKDTQYF. In nucleotides, the CDR3 is TGTGCCAGCAGTTTCACTAGCGGGAGGCTAAAAGATACGCAGTATTTT.

The J gene is TRBJ1-2, the V gene TRBV3-1 (or the pseudogene TRBV3-2); D remains ambiguous. This CDR3 is built from 14 residues. Germline CDR1 reads LGHDT; CDR2 reads YNNKEL (reference sequence). Trimming stripped 0 bases from V and 4 bases from J, with 9 bases between. The CDR3: CASSQDRYTYGYTF. The DNA for the CDR3 is TGTGCCAGCAGCCAAGACAGATACACCTATGGCTACACCTTC.

This clone was recorded only once. The V and J genes are TRBV4-2 and TRBJ2-5; the match to TRBD2 covers 13 bases. The CDR3 covers 20 residues. Germline V CDR1 and CDR2: LGHNA, YNFKEQ. Losses at the gene ends were 0 bases for V and 2 bases for J; bases not matched to a gene: 12. The CDR3 is CASSQEGFRTSGSKQETQYF. As DNA, the CDR3 is TGTGCCAGCAGCCAAGAAGGTTTCCGGACTAGCGGGAGTAAGCAAGAGACCCAGTACTTC.

The chain employs TRBV6-4 and TRBJ2-7; TRBD1 is a possible D gene (8 bases). The germline V gene has CDR1 MRHNA and CDR2 SNTAGT. Trimming removed 6 bases from V and 3 bases from J, with 12 bases in between. CDR3 length: 13 amino acids. CDR3 sequence (DNA): TGTGCCAGCAGACAGGGGGAGGGCTACGAGCAGTACTTC. Residues: CASRQGEGYEQYF.

This chain uses TRBV9 with TRBJ2-7; weak D call: TRBD2 (5 bases). Trimming took off 4 bases at V and 5 bases at J, with 13 bases between the two ends. This CDR3 contains 13 residues. In germline, CDR1 is SGDLS, CDR2 YYNGEE. DNA for the CDR3: TGTGCCAGCAGCCGGACTGGTCACGACGAGCAGTACTTC. Translated, it gives CASSRTGHDEQYF.

The chain uses TRBV27 and TRBJ2-1, with unresolved D. The CDR3 has 15 amino acids. Trimming cost V 0 bases and J 7 bases, with 13 bases left between them. Germline V gives CDR1 MNHEY, CDR2 SMNVEV (reference sequence). DNA for the CDR3: TGTGCCAGCAGTTTATCACCCTCTGACTCAAATGAGCAGTTCTTC. Protein product: CASSLSPSDSNEQFF.

This sequence joins TRBV30 and TRBJ2-5; possibly TRBD2 for D (6 bases). The CDR3 extends over 13 amino acids. From germline, CDR1 is GTSNPN and CDR2 SVGIG (reference sequence). CDR3 region: CASQRSSGETQYF. DNA for the CDR3: TGTGCAAGCCAACGAAGTAGCGGAGAGACCCAGTACTTC. The whole variable domain, filled in from reference TRBV30 and TRBJ2-5, reads SQTIHQWPATLVQPVGSPLSLECTVEGTSNPNLYWYRQAAGRGLQLLFYSVGIGQISSEVPQNLSASRPQDRQFILSSKKLLLSDSGFYLCASQRSSGETQYFGPGTRLLVL.

This chain joins TRBV19 and TRBJ1-4; D is possibly TRBD1 (6 bases). The CDR3 totals 15 residues. Germline V CDR1 and CDR2: LNHDA, SQIVND (reference sequence). Trimming shortened V by 3 bases and J by 6 bases, and 14 bases separated the two germline ends. In nucleotides, the CDR3 is TGTGCCAGTAGTATTGATCTCAGGGGTGATGAAAAACTGTTTTTT. Amino acid sequence: CASSIDLRGDEKLFF.

The genes are TRBV5-4 and TRBJ2-7; 8 bases match TRBD2. This CDR3 has 15 residues. After removal of 4 bases from V and 3 bases from J, the junction contained 9 bases not matched to a gene. Germline V gene sequence: CDR1 SGHNT, CDR2 YYREEE (reference sequence). CDR3 in amino acids: CASSPIPGGDYEQYF. CDR3 nucleotides: TGTGCCAGCAGCCCTATTCCGGGGGGGGACTACGAGCAGTACTTC.

This chain connects TRBV15 to TRBJ1-2, with TRBD1 identical over 7 bases. Unmatched junction bases numbered 6, after V lost 4 bases and J lost 1 base. The germline CDR1 and CDR2 sequences are LNHNV and YYDKDF (reference sequence). There are 15 residues in the CDR3. The CDR3, as DNA: TGTGCCACCAGCACTAACAGGGGTCTTAACTATGGCTACACCTTC. It codes for CATSTNRGLNYGYTF.

This rearrangement joins TRBV15 to TRBJ1-3, with 8 bases lining up with TRBD1. The CDR3 spans 15 residues. Losses at the gene ends were 8 bases for V and 0 bases for J; bases not matched to a gene: 6. Germline V gene lookup returns CDR1 LNHNV and CDR2 YYDKDF (reference sequence). In nucleotides, the CDR3 is TGTGCCACCCGGGGACAGGCGATCTCTGGAAACACCATATATTTT. As protein: CATRGQAISGNTIYF.

The chain has TRBV10-2 and TRBJ2-2, with D maybe TRBD1 (6 bases). V lost 5 bases, J lost 0 bases, and 7 bases lay in between. This CDR3 region has 14 residues. Germline V lookup: CDR1 WSHSY, CDR2 SAAADI. The CDR3 here is CASSRTANTGELFF. The CDR3 bases are TGCGCCAGCAGTCGGACAGCGAACACCGGGGAGCTGTTTTTT.

The chain recombines TRBV7-9 with TRBJ1-2, with 7 bases fitting TRBD1. Germline V CDR1 and CDR2: SEHNR, FQNEAQ (reference sequence). V gave up 5 bases and J gave up 7 bases; unmatched junction bases: 7. CDR3 length: 13 amino acids. The CDR3 sequence: CASSQRQGGGYTF. Here the CDR3 DNA reads TGTGCCAGCAGCCAGAGACAGGGTGGTGGCTACACCTTC. Drawing the rest from reference TRBV7-9 and TRBJ1-2, the complete variable domain is DTGVSQNPRHKITKRGQNVTFRCDPISEHNRLYWYRQTLGQGPEFLTYFQNEAQLEKSRLLSDRFSAERPKGSFSTLEIQRTEQGDSAMYLCASSQRQGGGYTFGSGTRLTVV.

V and J are TRBV5-5 and TRBJ2-7, with 7 bases lining up with TRBD1. The CDR3 is 14 amino acids. J lost 6 bases, V lost 0 bases, and 6 bases had no gene match. The germline V gene has CDR1 SGHKS and CDR2 YYEKEE (reference sequence). The CDR3 loop reads CASSLARGSSEQYF. The CDR3 DNA reads as TGTGCCAGCAGCTTGGCCAGGGGGAGTTCCGAGCAGTACTTC.

This chain joins TRBV6-1 and TRBJ2-2; 10 nucleotides line up with TRBD2. CDR1 is MNHNS, CDR2 SASEGT, per germline. The CDR3 consists of 17 residues. J was trimmed by 3 bases and V by 4 bases; bases with no gene match: 8. CDR3 sequence reads: CASSGTIAGGYTGELFF. CDR3 nucleotide sequence: TGTGCCAGCAGTGGGACCATAGCGGGAGGTTACACCGGGGAGCTGTTTTTT.

J is TRBJ1-2 and V is TRBV2, with TRBD1 matching over 7 bases. Germline V gene data show CDR1 as SNHLY and CDR2 as FYNNEI. This CDR3 is 12 amino acids long. Trimming removed 6 bases from V and 5 bases from J; junction bases left unmatched: 3. CDR3 sequence: CASSATGYGYTF. DNA of the CDR3: TGTGCCAGCAGCGCGACAGGGTATGGCTACACCTTC.

The J gene is TRBJ1-2, the V gene TRBV5-5; 7 bases align to TRBD1. The J segment lost 0 bases and the V segment lost 4 bases, leaving 12 bases of the junction unmatched. CDR3 length equals 17 residues. CDR1 SGHKS and CDR2 YYEKEE come from the germline V gene (reference sequence). The CDR3 spells CASSLGTVITPNYGYTF. CDR3 nucleotide sequence: TGTGCCAGCAGCCTCGGGACAGTCATAACCCCTAACTATGGCTACACCTTC.

This clone was counted once. This rearrangement joins TRBV10-1 to TRBJ2-3; TRBD2 agrees at 7 bases. The germline V gene has CDR1 WNHNN and CDR2 SYGVQD (reference sequence). V shed 7 bases and J 2 bases; nucleotides not matched to a gene: 12. The CDR3 has 16 amino acids. The CDR3 DNA is TGCGCCAGCAATGGTGATCCGGGGGGATCCACAGATACGCAGTATTTT. Its translation is CASNGDPGGSTDTQYF.

V is TRBV3-1 (or the pseudogene TRBV3-2) and J is TRBJ2-7, with 14 bases that match TRBD2. Germline V gene sequence: CDR1 LGHDT, CDR2 YNNKEL (reference sequence). J was trimmed by 3 bases and V by 1 base; bases with no gene match: 8. This CDR3 is 18 amino acids long. The CDR3 here is CASSQARAGTSGSYEQYF. The CDR3 DNA reads as TGTGCCAGCAGCCAAGCCCGAGCCGGGACTAGCGGGAGCTACGAGCAGTACTTC.

This chain links TRBV21-1 with TRBJ1-6. TRBV21-1 is a recognized pseudogene. CDR3 length: 16 residues. CDR3 amino acids: CASSKGAGRKNSPLHF. As DNA, the CDR3 is TGTGCCAGCAGCAAAGGGGCCGGGAGAAAAAATTCACCCCTCCACTTT.

This chain joins TRBV2 and TRBJ2-6; 10 bases line up with TRBD1. In germline, CDR1 is SNHLY, CDR2 FYNNEI. This CDR3 contains 16 residues. Unmatched junction bases numbered 5, after V lost 8 bases and J lost 1 base. This chain's CDR3 is CASGRQGASGANVLTF. In nucleotides, the CDR3 is TGTGCCAGCGGGCGACAGGGGGCTTCTGGGGCCAACGTCCTGACTTTC.

The chain recombines TRBV12-3 or TRBV12-4 with TRBJ1-2, with a weak D call TRBD1 (6 bases). CDR3 length equals 13 residues. Trimming took off 6 bases at V and 4 bases at J, with 12 bases between the two ends. CDR3: CASRIGQSYGYTF. The CDR3 DNA is TGTGCCAGCAGGATCGGACAGAGCTATGGCTACACCTTC.

The chain combines TRBV30 with TRBJ2-7, with TRBD1 identical over 10 bases. The CDR3 has 14 amino acids. The V gene end was trimmed by 2 bases and the J gene end by 6 bases; junction bases not matched to a gene: 7. Germline CDR1 and CDR2: GTSNPN and SVGIG (reference sequence). The CDR3 sequence is CAWSRWTGGSEQYF. CDR3 nucleotides: TGTGCCTGGAGTAGGTGGACAGGGGGATCCGAGCAGTACTTC.

The rearrangement uses TRBV30 and TRBJ1-1; D remains unclear. The CDR3 has 14 amino acids. V was pared by 0 bases and J by 3 bases, with 11 bases between. Germline assignment: CDR1 GTSNPN and CDR2 SVGIG (reference sequence). The CDR3, as DNA: TGTGCCTGGAGTGTACTGGTTGAGCACACTGAAGCTTTCTTT. Its protein product is CAWSVLVEHTEAFF. The whole variable domain, remainder taken from reference TRBV30 and TRBJ1-1, is SQTIHQWPATLVQPVGSPLSLECTVEGTSNPNLYWYRQAAGRGLQLLFYSVGIGQISSEVPQNLSASRPQDRQFILSSKKLLLSDSGFYLCAWSVLVEHTEAFFGQGTRLTVV.

The CDR3 loop is CASSGRGGLQPQHF. In DNA form, the CDR3 reads TGTGCCAGCAGTGGGAGGGGAGGGCTCCAGCCCCAGCATTTT. This chain links TRBV2 with TRBJ1-5; possible D gene TRBD1, 5 bases. The CDR3 length is 14 residues. Trimming took 4 bases from V and 7 from J, leaving 14 bases between them. Germline V CDR1 and CDR2: SNHLY, FYNNEI.

The V gene is TRBV20-1, the J gene TRBJ2-3, with 10 bases matching TRBD2. This CDR3 comprises 11 residues. Germline V gene sequence: CDR1 DFQATT, CDR2 SNEGSKA (reference sequence). In DNA form, the CDR3 reads TGCGGTAGCGGGAGGACAGATACGCAGTATTTT. Protein sequence: CGSGRTDTQYF.

V is TRBV28 and J is TRBJ2-1, with 8 positions matching TRBD1. The CDR3 spans 15 residues. J was trimmed by 3 bases and V by 10 bases; bases with no gene match: 11. The germline gives CDR1 MDHEN, CDR2 SYDVKM. CDR3 region: CATVTGTGIYNEQFF. The CDR3 DNA reads as TGTGCCACCGTGACCGGGACAGGTATCTACAATGAGCAGTTCTTC.

The chain combines TRBV2 with TRBJ1-1; D ambiguous. CDR3 length: 15 residues. The germline V and J ends were trimmed by 2 bases and 0 bases, with 10 bases remaining between them. Per germline, CDR1 SNHLY and CDR2 FYNNEI. The CDR3 bases are TGTGCCAGCAGTGAAACCGTACAGCTGAACACTGAAGCTTTCTTT. This encodes CASSETVQLNTEAFF.